This is a list of T cell receptor beta chains from one sample in a study of OX40 agonist ivuxolimab in advanced cancers. Measured with immunoSEQ multiplex PCR; TCRdb has only the in-frame clones, and not every one. The data show roughly 20,000 clones, just under 75% seen once. Sample: CD4+ or CD8+ T cells sorted from blood, taken in a trial of the OX40 agonist ivuxolimab. All receptors come from an adult with an advanced solid tumor such as melanoma, head and neck, liver or kidney cancer. The CDR3 runs from the conserved cysteine through the conserved F or W. D genes are given only for firm matches.

v_gene	d_gene	CDR3aa
TRBV27	.	CASSGVEGNTIYF
TRBV29-1	.	CSVLGPTNTEAFF
TRBV28	.	CASSETGGGTEAFF
TRBV4-3	.	CASSQYRQGHSPLHF
TRBV7-9	.	CASSLVRGYEQYF
TRBV21-1	.	CASGPREVQETQYF
TRBV7-9	.	CASSLLPYEQYF
TRBV6-1	TRBD2	CASSWTSGSLGTQYF
TRBV7-3	.	CASSLLAGTGELFF
TRBV30	.	CAWSVWQGDEQYF
TRBV4-3	TRBD1	CASSQDVIDRAREQYF
TRBV14	.	CASSQYRSFEKLFF